This paragraph reports one T cell receptor beta chain. Its antigen has not been determined. The input lacks base qualities; no much larger clone sits a single base away. Based on the germline V gene (reference sequence), the CDR1 and CDR2 sequences are LNHNV and YYDKDF. Trimmed from V: 4 bases; trimmed from J: 3 bases; junction bases lacking a gene match: 13. Inclusive of the bounding cysteine and phenylalanine, the CDR3 is 18 residues long. The read is trimmed to its CDR3 DNA, 54 bases read in frame from base 1. This sample was taken from a study of cytomegalovirus exposure and HLA in healthy donors (dated by TCRdb to the late 2010s). With respect to the entire study: The roughly 670 repertoires of the first cohort and the approximately 130 validation repertoires were produced on the same platform, according to a later analysis. To predict cytomegalovirus infection status, the study combined high-throughput TCR immunosequencing, statistical association of individual TCRs with disease status, and machine learning. The aim of the study was to test whether cataloging public T cell receptors could identify signatures of past pathogen exposure. A separate validation cohort of over a hundred different subjects was used in addition to the roughly 670-subject first cohort.

Separate from the approximately 670-subject first cohort, the validation cohort of over 90 subjects was the group to which the donors belonged. Receptor libraries were prepared by the immunoSEQ multiplex PCR assay. The study's processing was this. A statistical classification framework was built to diagnose cytomegalovirus status from the catalog of TCR beta chain sequences. TCRdb holds this immuneACCESS table with in-frame rearrangements only. Some clones are missing; in checked studies, unresolved V genes explain under half, and the rest has no known cause. The V and J calls and clone size were taken over from that table, and D and trimming were inferred from the DNA. Here the sample has roughly 250,000 clones; nearly 90% occur a single time. Of the sample, roughly 0.38% is held by the ten largest clones. Study-wide findings and limitations: Cytomegalovirus status was reported to be diagnosed by the classifier with high specificity and sensitivity in both the original and validation cohorts. Subsequent analysis determined that TCRs grouped into clusters in the first cohort also showed a tendency toward co-occurrence across the 120 or so validation repertoires, and 90% to 95% of cluster scores exceeded 0. In the study, roughly 160 TCR beta chains were listed as associated with cytomegalovirus. In vitro tests confirmed that three of the cytomegalovirus-associated TCR beta chains recognize cytomegalovirus antigens. While some public TCRs were present in many individuals, most TCR sequences turned up only very rarely across donors. The validation cohort had no HLA typing available for a later analysis, so co-occurrence within that cohort was assessed over all 120 or so repertoires. It was suggested by the authors that the approach could potentially be generalized to other disease states and immunological phenotypes.

The sample comprised PBMCs. This chain is built from TRBV15 and TRBJ2-3; 10 bases in the junction line up with TRBD1. This clonotype was sampled from a woman younger than 30 in good health and CMV-seronegative. The nucleotide sequence reads as follows: TGTGCCACCAGCATGCGGAGGTTCCGGGACAGGGGAACAGATACGCAGTATTTT. Translated, this is CATSMRRFRDRGTDTQYF.